This T cell receptor (beta chain) was sequenced during a study of regulatory T cells in long-lasting Graves disease. Trimming took off 0 bases at V and 0 bases at J, with 6 bases between the two ends. Germline CDR1 is ENHRY and CDR2 is SYGVKD. The CDR3 length is 15 residues. Points from the study as a whole: Preferential use of TRBV28, TRBJ1-2 and TRBJ2-5 was seen in persistent disease.

Only a few counts were recorded for this clonotype. Its antigen is unknown. HTBI primers from iRepertoire and Arm-PCR of CDR3 regions yielded the TCR beta libraries. TCRdb re-called the multiplex PCR reads through MiXCR, storing one row per CDR3 protein. The data show roughly 610,000 distinct CDR3 sequences, roughly 15% seen once. Indicated time point: newly diagnosed GD, antithyroid drugs for less than 3 months. RNA isolated from PBMCs was used to make the TCR library. Per American Thyroid Association guidelines, Graves' disease was diagnosed. This sample also belongs to another study, concerning T cells in Graves' hyperthyroidism and ophthalmopathy.

This chain connects TRBV10-3 to TRBJ2-1; D might be TRBD1 (6 bases). This TCR was sampled from a woman aged 25 to 39 with Graves disease. The sequences come from peripheral blood mononuclear cells (PBMCs), collected at new diagnosis, from a patient treated with antithyroid drugs. For the CDR3, the DNA is TGTGCCATCAGTGAGTCAGGGGGCTCCTACAATGAGCAGTTCTTC. It specifies CAISESGGSYNEQFF.